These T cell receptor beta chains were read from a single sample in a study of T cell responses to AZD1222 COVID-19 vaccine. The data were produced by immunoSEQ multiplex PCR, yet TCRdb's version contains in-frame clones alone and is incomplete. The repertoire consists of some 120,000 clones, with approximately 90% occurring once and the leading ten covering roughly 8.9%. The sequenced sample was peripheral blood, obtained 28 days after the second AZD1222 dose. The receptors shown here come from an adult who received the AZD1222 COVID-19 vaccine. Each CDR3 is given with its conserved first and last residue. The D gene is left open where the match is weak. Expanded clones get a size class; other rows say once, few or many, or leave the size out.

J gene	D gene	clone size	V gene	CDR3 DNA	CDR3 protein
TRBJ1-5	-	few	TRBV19	TGTGCCAGTAGTGTTCTGGGGGGCGATCAGCCCCAGCATTTT	CASSVLGGDQPQHF
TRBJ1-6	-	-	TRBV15	TGTGCCACCAGCAGGGGGGGACACTGGAGCTCCTATAATTCACCCCTCCACTTT	CATSRGGHWSSYNSPLHF
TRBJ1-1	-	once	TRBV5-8	TGTGCCAGCAGCTTGGGAGGGGTGGGGACTGAAGCTTTCTTT	CASSLGGVGTEAFF
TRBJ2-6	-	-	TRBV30	TGTGCCTGGAGTCGCCCTGGGGCCAACGTCCTGACTTTC	CAWSRPGANVLTF
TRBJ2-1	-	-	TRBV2	TGTGCCAGCAGTGATCGTCTGGGGCCCTCCTACAATGAGCAGTTCTTC	CASSDRLGPSYNEQFF
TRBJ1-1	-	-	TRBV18	TGTGCCGGCTCACCACCGCAGCCGAACACTGAAGCTTTCTTT	CAGSPPQPNTEAFF
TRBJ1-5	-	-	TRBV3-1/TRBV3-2	TGTGCCAGCAGCCAAGTCCCGGGGGCCGGTCAGCCCCAGCATTTT	CASSQVPGAGQPQHF
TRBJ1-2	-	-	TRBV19	TGTGCCAGTAGTATCCAAACGGGAGTTTACTATGGCTACACCTTC	CASSIQTGVYYGYTF
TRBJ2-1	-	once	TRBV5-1	TGCGCCAGCAGCGAAAACAGCGGCACCTCCTACAATGAGCAGTTCTTC	CASSENSGTSYNEQFF
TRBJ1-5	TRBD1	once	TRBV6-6	TGTGCCAGCAGCCGCGGGACAGGGGTAGGCCAGCCCCAGCATTTT	CASSRGTGVGQPQHF
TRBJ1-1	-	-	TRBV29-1	TGCAGCGTTAAATTCCGCGAAGCCCTTGGAGCTTTCTTT	CSVKFREALGAFF
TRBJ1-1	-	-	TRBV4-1	TGCGCCAGCAGCCAAGATCCTCGGACTGAAGCTTTCTTT	CASSQDPRTEAFF
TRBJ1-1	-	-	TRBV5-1	TGCGCCAGCAGCTTGGCCGACAGTAAAGAAGCTTTCTTT	CASSLADSKEAFF
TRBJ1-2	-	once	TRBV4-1	TGCGCCAGCAGCCAAGACAACAGCCGCTCGGGTGGCTACACCTTC	CASSQDNSRSGGYTF
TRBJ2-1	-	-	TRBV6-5	TGTGCCAGCAGTAAACAGGGGGGGAATGAGCAGTTCTTC	CASSKQGGNEQFF
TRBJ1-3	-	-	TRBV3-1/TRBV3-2	TGTGCCAGCAGGACGACAGGCGGAAACACCATATATTTT	CASRTTGGNTIYF
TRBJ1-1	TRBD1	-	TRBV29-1	TGCAGCGTTGCTCAGGGGGTAGCGAACACTGAAGCTTTCTTT	CSVAQGVANTEAFF
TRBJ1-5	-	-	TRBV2	TGTGCCAGCAGTGTGGATGGGATGGGCAATCAGCCCCAGCATTTT	CASSVDGMGNQPQHF
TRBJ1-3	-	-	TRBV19	TGTGCCAGTAGCACCCGGCCGGCGTTGGGAAACACCATATATTTT	CASSTRPALGNTIYF
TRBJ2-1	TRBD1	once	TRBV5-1	TGCGCCAGCATCGGGACAGGGAGTTTCTACAATGAGCAGTTCTTC	CASIGTGSFYNEQFF
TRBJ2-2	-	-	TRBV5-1	TGCGCCAGCAGCCGGCCGACTAGTGGGACCGGGGAGCTGTTTTTT	CASSRPTSGTGELFF
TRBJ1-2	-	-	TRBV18	TGTGCCAGCTCACCCGTTAGTTATGGCTACACCTTC	CASSPVSYGYTF
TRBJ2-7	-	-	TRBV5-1	TGCGCCAGCAGCTTGGCCGGAGCGGGCTACGAGCAGTACTTC	CASSLAGAGYEQYF
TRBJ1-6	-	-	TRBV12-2	TGTGCAAGTCGCTTAGGGGGAAGGGGACAGGGACGAAATTCACCCCTCCACTTT	CASRLGGRGQGRNSPLHF
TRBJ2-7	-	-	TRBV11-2	TGTGCCAGCAGCTTAGGTGAGGGACGGCCCTACGAGCAGTACTTC	CASSLGEGRPYEQYF
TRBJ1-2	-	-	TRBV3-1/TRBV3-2	TGTGCCAGCAGCCAAGATAGGGGTGACTATGGCTACACCTTC	CASSQDRGDYGYTF
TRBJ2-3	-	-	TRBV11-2	TGTGCCAGCAGCTCAAGAGTCACAGATACGCAGTATTTT	CASSSRVTDTQYF
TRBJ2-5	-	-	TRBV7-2	TGTGCCAGCAGCGCCCCGGGCTGGCGGCTAAGGGGGGAGACCCAGTACTTC	CASSAPGWRLRGETQYF
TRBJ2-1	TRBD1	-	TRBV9	TGTGCCAGCAGCGTAAGCGACAGGGCCTGGGGGAATGAGCAGTTCTTC	CASSVSDRAWGNEQFF
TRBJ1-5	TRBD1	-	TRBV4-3	TGCGCCAGCAGCCAAAAGCAGGGGGGGCAGCCCCAGCATTTT	CASSQKQGGQPQHF
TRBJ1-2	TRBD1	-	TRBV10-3	TGTGCCATCCTCCCCCAGGGGGCAAAGGACTATGGCTACACCTTC	CAILPQGAKDYGYTF
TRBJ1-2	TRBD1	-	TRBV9	TGTGCCAGCAGTTCCGGACAGGGAGGTAACTATGGCTACACCTTC	CASSSGQGGNYGYTF
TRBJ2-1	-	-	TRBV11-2	TGTGCCAGCAGCTCCACCGACCCCTCCTACAATGAGCAGTTCTTC	CASSSTDPSYNEQFF
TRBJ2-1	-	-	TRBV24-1	TGTGCCACCAGTGATTTGCGGGACTCCTACAATGAGCAGTTCTTC	CATSDLRDSYNEQFF
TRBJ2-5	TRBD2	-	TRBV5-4	TGTGCCAGCAGCGTCGGGACTAGCGGGAGTCGGGAGACCCAGTACTTC	CASSVGTSGSRETQYF
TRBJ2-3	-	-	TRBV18	TGTGCCAGCTCACCACCCCCCGGAATTGAGACGCAGTATTTT	CASSPPPGIETQYF
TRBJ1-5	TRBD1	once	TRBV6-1	TGTGCCAGCAGTGAATCTCCTAGACAGGGGGGTGGTCAGCCCCAGCATTTT	CASSESPRQGGGQPQHF
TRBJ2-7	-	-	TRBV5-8	TGTGCCAGCAGCTTGGCGTTGGGTGGGCGGCTTAGCTCCTACGAGCAGTACTTC	CASSLALGGRLSSYEQYF
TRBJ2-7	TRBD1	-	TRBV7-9	TGTGCCAGCAGCTTGGGGACAGGGGGCCGTAAGTACTTC	CASSLGTGGRKYF
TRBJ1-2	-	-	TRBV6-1	TGTGCCAGCAGTGAGAGACCCGAGGGCGGCTATGGCTACACCTTC	CASSERPEGGYGYTF
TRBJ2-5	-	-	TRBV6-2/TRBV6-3	TGTGCCAGCAGTTACAATAAAGGGGTAGAGACCCAGTACTTC	CASSYNKGVETQYF
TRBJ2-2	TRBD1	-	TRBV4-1	TGCGCCAGCAGCCAAGTTGGGACAGGGAAGAACACCGGGGAGCTGTTTTTT	CASSQVGTGKNTGELFF
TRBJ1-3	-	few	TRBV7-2	TGTGCCAGCAGCTTAGATAGGGGCTCTGGAAACACCATATATTTT	CASSLDRGSGNTIYF
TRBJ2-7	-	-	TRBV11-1	TGTGCCAGCAGCCCTACCGGGACACTCTACTACGAGCAGTACTTC	CASSPTGTLYYEQYF
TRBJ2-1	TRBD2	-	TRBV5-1	TGCGCCAGCAGCTTGGTCCTAGCGGAATACAATGAGCAGTTCTTC	CASSLVLAEYNEQFF
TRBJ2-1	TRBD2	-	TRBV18	TGTGCCAGCTCAGCGCGGACTAGCGGGAGGGCCAATGAGCAGTTCTTC	CASSARTSGRANEQFF
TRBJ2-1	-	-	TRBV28	TGTGCCAGCAGTCCCTCTCCAAGCTCCTACAATGAGCAGTTCTTC	CASSPSPSSYNEQFF
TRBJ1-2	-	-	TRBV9	TGTGCCAGCAGCCTCTCGACGGGGGTGCGCTATGGCTACACCTTC	CASSLSTGVRYGYTF
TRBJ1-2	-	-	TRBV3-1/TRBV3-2	TGTGCCAGCAGCCTCGGGAGGGGCTATGGCTACACCTTC	CASSLGRGYGYTF
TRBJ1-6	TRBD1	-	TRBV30	TGTGCCTCCTTAGGGGGCCTCTATAATTCACCCCTCCACTTT	CASLGGLYNSPLHF
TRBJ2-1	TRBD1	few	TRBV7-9	TGTGCCAGCAGCGCCCAGGGACAGGGCTCCTACAATGAGCAGTTCTTC	CASSAQGQGSYNEQFF
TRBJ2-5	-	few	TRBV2	TGTGCCAGCAGAGAGGGTTTGGGGGTAGAGACCCAGTACTTC	CASREGLGVETQYF
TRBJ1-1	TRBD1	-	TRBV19	TGTGCCAGTAGCTCGGACAGGACCACTGAAGCTTTCTTT	CASSSDRTTEAFF
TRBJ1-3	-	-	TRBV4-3	TGCGCCAGCAGCCAAGATAGAGCAGGGAGATCCTCTGGAAACACCATATATTTT	CASSQDRAGRSSGNTIYF
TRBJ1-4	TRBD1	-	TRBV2	TGTGCCAGCAGTGATGGGACAGAGACGATGAGTTTT	CASSDGTETMSF
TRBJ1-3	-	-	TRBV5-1	TGCGCCAGCAGCTTACAGGGCACGACAAACACCATATATTTT	CASSLQGTTNTIYF
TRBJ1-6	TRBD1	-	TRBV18	TGTGCCAGCTCACCAATGGGACAGGGCAATAATTCACCCCTCCACTTT	CASSPMGQGNNSPLHF